The rows below give T cell receptor beta chains drawn from one sample of a study of CD8+CD57+ T cells in acquired aplastic anemia. TCRdb recomputed calls from the reads with MiXCR, one row per CDR3 protein. The sample lists approximately 380,000 distinct CDR3 sequences; roughly 68% were seen once. Material: sorted CD4+, CD8+, or CD8+CD57+ T cells (not recorded which) from PBMCs. Receptor source: a human donor in good health, serving as a control. Each CDR3 is given with its conserved first and last residue. D genes are given only for firm matches. Expanded clones are given a class, and other clones once, few, many or no size at all.

clone_size j_call d_call v_call cdr3_nt cdr3_aa
. TRBJ1-1 . TRBV12-3/TRBV12-4 TGTGCCAGCAGTGAACGGACGAACACTGACGCTTTCTTT CASSERTNTDAFF
. TRBJ2-2 . TRBV12-3/TRBV12-4 TGTGCCAGTGGTGTACAAGGCGGGGAGCTGTTTTTT CASGVQGGELFF
. TRBJ1-2 . TRBV6-1 TGTGCCAGCAGTACCCCCTCCGGTAACTATGGCTACACCTTC CASSTPSGNYGYTF
. TRBJ1-6 . TRBV7-9 TGTGCCAGCAGCTCAGCCAAAATAGTTACAACCTGCCTTTTT CASSSAKIVTTCLF
once TRBJ1-3 . TRBV7-9 TGTGCCAGCAACCCGGGGGGGGATGGAAACACCATATATTTT CASNPGGDGNTIYF
. TRBJ2-3 . TRBV9 TGTGCCAGCAGTGAGCCGGAGGGCACAGATACGCAGTATTTT CASSEPEGTDTQYF
. TRBJ1-5 . TRBV9 TGTGCCAGCAGCTTGGAGGTTGAACTGACCCAGCATTTT CASSLEVELTQHF
few TRBJ2-3 . TRBV7-2 TGTGCCAGCAGCTTATTCGCGGGGTCCGGGCAGTATTTT CASSLFAGSGQYF
. TRBJ2-2 TRBD2 TRBV30 TGTGCCTGGTTTCCCGGAGGCAGCGGGGGGGATACCGGGGAGCTGTTTTTT CAWFPGGSGGDTGELFF
. TRBJ2-7 . TRBV4-3 TGCGCCAGCAGCCAAGATTGGTCAGGGGCGGCCGAGCAGTACTTC CASSQDWSGAAEQYF
. TRBJ2-7 . TRBV20-1 TGCAGTGCTAGCCGTACGACATCACCGGGACAAACCTACGAGCAGCACTTC CSASRTTSPGQTYEQHF
few TRBJ2-7 . TRBV10-1 TGTGCCAGCAGGTCGACGGAGTACGAGCAGTACTTC CASRSTEYEQYF
few TRBJ1-4 . TRBV10-3 TGTGCCAGCAGACCCGGGGGGGCCGGTAATGAAAAACTGTTTTTT CASRPGGAGNEKLFF
. TRBJ2-1 . TRBV12-5 TGTGCCACAACAGGAGTTGCTGGGCAGTTCTTC CATTGVAGQFF
many TRBJ1-1 . TRBV14 TGTGCCAGCAGCCAAGAGGGCTCGCCCCAGAGGGACACTGAAGCTTTCTTT CASSQEGSPQRDTEAFF
. TRBJ1-5 . TRBV7-6 TGTGCCAGCAGCAAAGGAGGACAGACTTGGCAGCATTTT CASSKGGQTWQHF
. TRBJ2-7 . TRBV9 TGTGCCAGCAGCTTAGCCCAACGGAGACCCCACATTCACTTC CASSLAQRRPHIHF
many TRBJ1-1 . TRBV6-2/TRBV6-3 TGTGCCAGCAGTCGGGACTGGACTGAAGCTTTCTTT CASSRDWTEAFF
. TRBJ1-2 TRBD1 TRBV7-8 TGTGCCAGCAGCACGACCGGGACAGGGACAGATGGCTACACCTTC CASSTTGTGTDGYTF
. TRBJ2-2 . TRBV5-4 TGTGCCAGCAGCTTAATCCCCGAGTCTGGAAACACCGGGGAGCTGTTTTTT CASSLIPESGNTGELFF
many TRBJ1-1 . TRBV19 TGTGCCAGTAGTCTCCTGGGCAGGAGGGACACTGAAGCTTTCTTT CASSLLGRRDTEAFF
many TRBJ2-1 . TRBV7-2 TGTGCCAGCAGCCTGCAGGGATACAATGAGCAGTTCTTC CASSLQGYNEQFF
. TRBJ1-6 TRBD1 TRBV19 TGTGCCAGTAGTATGACAGGGCATCGGAATTCACCCCTCCACTTT CASSMTGHRNSPLHF
few TRBJ2-1 . TRBV27 TGTGCCAGCAGTTTACCCAGGGGTAACCTTCGGGATGAGCAGTTCTTC CASSLPRGNLRDEQFF
. TRBJ2-7 . TRBV7-9 TGTGCCAGCACCCGGGTACAGGGTGAGCAGTTCTTCCGGTACTTC CASTRVQGEQFFRYF
. TRBJ1-1 . TRBV20-1 TGCAGTGCTAGAGATCAGGGGTCCTATAAAGCTTTCTTT CSARDQGSYKAFF
once TRBJ2-1 . TRBV25-1 TGTGCCAGCAGAGGGGGGGCGGGGGAGCAGTTCTTC CASRGGAGEQFF
. TRBJ1-1 . TRBV7-9 TGTGCCACTCAACGGGAGGAGCACACTGAAGCTTTCTTT CATQREEHTEAFF
. TRBJ1-6 . TRBV7-2 TGTGCCAGCAGCCGATCGGGAGCCTCCCCCACAGATACGCTCCACTTT CASSRSGASPTDTLHF
many TRBJ2-1 . TRBV5-5 TGTGCCAGCAGCCCGGTTTGGCAGTACAATGAGCAGTTCTTC CASSPVWQYNEQFF
once TRBJ1-5 TRBD1 TRBV9 TGTGCCAGCAGCAGAGGGCAGGGGGGGGGCACAAATAAGCCCCAGCATTTT CASSRGQGGGTNKPQHF
. TRBJ1-1 . TRBV5-1 TGTGCCAGCAGCCGAGTTGTTGGCACTGAAGCTTTCTTT CASSRVVGTEAFF
many TRBJ2-5 TRBD2 TRBV7-2 TGTGCCAGCAGCTCACCGACTAGCGGGGGGTGGTATGTGACCCAGTACTTC CASSSPTSGGWYVTQYF
. TRBJ2-5 . TRBV20-1 TGCAGTGCTAGAGGACCGGCGGGACTCACCAAAGAGACCCAGTACTTC CSARGPAGLTKETQYF
. TRBJ2-5 . TRBV7-2 TGTGCCAGCAGCACCATTGACCTCTATGGCTACACCTTCTTC CASSTIDLYGYTFF
. TRBJ1-2 . TRBV6-1 TGTGCCAGCAGCTCACCGCGCGGAGGGGATCCTGGCTACACCTTC CASSSPRGGDPGYTF
. TRBJ1-5 . TRBV2 TGTGCCAGCAGTTTAACGACCCATCAGCCCCAGCATTTT CASSLTTHQPQHF
. TRBJ2-7 . TRBV10-2 TGCGCCAGCAGCTTATCAGAAGGGGACGAGTCCCAGCACTTC CASSLSEGDESQHF
. TRBJ1-1 . TRBV19 TGTGCCAGTTACGGGGCTGAGTGGACTGAAGCTTTCTTT CASYGAEWTEAFF
many TRBJ2-3 . TRBV20-1 TGCAGTGCTAGAGGTCGACCTAGGGGGGGCACGCAGTATTTT CSARGRPRGGTQYF
. TRBJ2-3 . TRBV19 TGTGCCAGTAATAGGGGGGCGGCAGATACGCAGTATTTT CASNRGAADTQYF
. TRBJ2-1 TRBD1 TRBV24-1 TGTGCCACCAGTGAAGGACAGGGCTTATATGAGCAGGGCTTC CATSEGQGLYEQGF
many TRBJ2-3 TRBD2 TRBV2 TGTGCCAGGTCATCGGGGGGACGCGCAGATACGCAGTATTTT CARSSGGRADTQYF
. TRBJ2-7 . TRBV11-2 TGTGCCAGCATCCCCAGAGCCTCAGAGCAGTACTTC CASIPRASEQYF
. TRBJ2-7 . TRBV7-3 TGTGCCACCAGCTGTGGTGTCACCTCCTTCGAGCAGTACTTC CATSCGVTSFEQYF
. TRBJ1-1 . TRBV5-1 TGCGCCAGCAAGGAGTCGGACGAGAACACTGAAGCTTTCTTT CASKESDENTEAFF